This T cell receptor (beta chain) is drawn from a study of blood T cell repertoires in COVID-19. Study context: The origin of the acute and convalescent COVID-19 samples was the United States, Italy and Spain.

Original handling: It was from reference gene primer amplification that nucleated cell counts were estimated. Data came from immunoSEQ multiplex PCR; TCRdb stores just in-frame clones and leaves some out. For V, J and clone size, that table is used; D and trimming come from the DNA. The sample yields tens of thousands of clones, over 75% seen once. Those enrolled in Seattle joined during active infection and were followed longitudinally afterward. The CDR3 loop spans 14 amino acids. Germline V gene data show CDR1 as SGHRS and CDR2 as YFSETQ. V shed 2 bases and J shed 4 bases, with 11 bases lying between them.

The rearrangement uses TRBV5-1 and TRBJ2-3, with D hard to call. The source is a man aged 60 to 69 with COVID-19, enrolled during active disease. Input material: peripheral blood. The CDR3 DNA reads as TGCGCCAGCAGCTTTAGTGGCGGCGCAGATACGCAGTATTTT. It translates to CASSFSGGADTQYF.